These 17 T cell receptor beta chains came from one sample sequenced in a study of shared clonotypes between healthy human individuals. The naive CD8 fraction comprised CD45RO-negative cells positively selected for CCR7 and excluded terminally differentiated effector memory CD45RA+ cells. The assay was immunoSEQ multiplex PCR, and TCRdb's table has in-frame clones only and misses some. The table includes some 2,000,000 clones, about 95% detected once. The specimen sequenced was naive CD8+ T cells sorted from blood. Source of these receptors: a young man in good health.

The chain uses TRBV9 and TRBJ2-2; D is possibly TRBD1 or TRBD2 (6 bases each). V was shortened by 2 bases and J by 5 bases, with 16 bases between the two germline ends. The CDR3 is made up of 16 amino acids. The germline gives CDR1 SGDLS, CDR2 YYNGEE. The CDR3 nucleotides read TGTGCCAGCAGCGTGGGGGGCCTTCCGGTAACCGGGGAGCTGTTTTTT. Its protein product is CASSVGGLPVTGELFF.

CDR3 DNA: TGTGCCTCTCGGACTAGGCAAGAGACCCAGTACTTC. It codes for CASRTRQETQYF. The V and J genes are TRBV2 and TRBJ2-5; 7 bases map to TRBD2. Germline V gene lookup returns CDR1 SNHLY and CDR2 FYNNEI. The CDR3 contains 12 residues. Germline trimming cut 11 bases from V and 2 bases from J; bases unmatched to any gene: 5.

This sequence joins TRBV27 and TRBJ1-4; 8 nucleotides match TRBD1. CDR3 size: 15 residues. V gave up 3 bases and J gave up 5 bases; unmatched junction bases: 5. Per the germline V gene, CDR1 is MNHEY and CDR2 is SMNVEV (reference sequence). In DNA form, the CDR3 reads TGTGCCAGCAGTTTTTCCCGGGACAGGAATGAAAAACTGTTTTTT. This translates into CASSFSRDRNEKLFF.

This clone is a singleton in its sample. The genes are TRBV5-4 and TRBJ1-2, with D hard to call. Per germline, CDR1 SGHNT and CDR2 YYREEE (reference sequence). V dropped 2 bases and J dropped 5 bases, with 10 bases sitting between them. The CDR3 sequence is 13 residues long. CDR3 amino acids: CASSFSADYGYTF. CDR3 DNA: TGTGCCAGCAGCTTCTCGGCCGATTATGGCTACACCTTC. Together with reference TRBV5-4 and TRBJ1-2, the CDR3 gives the full variable domain: ETGVTQSPTHLIKTRGQQVTLRCSSQSGHNTVSWYQQALGQGPQFIFQYYREEENGRGNFPPRFSGLQFPNYSSELNVNALELDDSALYLCASSFSADYGYTFGSGTRLTVV.

The chain has TRBV5-4 and TRBJ2-2; no definite D call. Trimming cost V 4 bases and J 3 bases, with 4 bases left between them. The CDR3 contains 12 residues. CDR1 is SGHNT, CDR2 YYREEE, per germline (reference sequence). The CDR3 loop is CASSTHTGELFF. CDR3 DNA sequence: TGTGCCAGCAGCACACACACCGGGGAGCTGTTTTTT.

The rearrangement joins TRBV7-9 to TRBJ2-3; D may be TRBD1 or TRBD2 (6 bases each). CDR3 size: 13 residues. Trimming took off 10 bases at V and 4 bases at J, with 15 bases between the two ends. CDR1 and CDR2 (germline): SEHNR, FQNEAQ (reference sequence). For the CDR3, the DNA is TGTGCCACCGCGACGGGGGCGTCAGATACGCAGTATTTT. This encodes CATATGASDTQYF. Full variable domain (missing parts from reference TRBV7-9 and TRBJ2-3): DTGVSQNPRHKITKRGQNVTFRCDPISEHNRLYWYRQTLGQGPEFLTYFQNEAQLEKSRLLSDRFSAERPKGSFSTLEIQRTEQGDSAMYLCATATGASDTQYFGPGTRLTVL.

The chain joins TRBV6-6 to TRBJ1-1; 7 nucleotides match TRBD1. Per the germline V gene, CDR1 is MNHNY and CDR2 is SVGAGI (reference sequence). This CDR3 spans 15 amino acids. The ends lost 2 bases at V and 5 bases at J; junction bases unmatched: 8. The CDR3 coding sequence is TGTGCCAGCAGTTACGACAGGGAGGAATCAACTGAAGCTTTCTTT. Amino acids: CASSYDREESTEAFF.

J is TRBJ2-4 and V is TRBV13; D is possibly TRBD2 (6 bases). This CDR3 has 15 amino acids. Germline values: CDR1 PRHDT, CDR2 FYEKMQ (reference sequence). V lost 5 bases and J 4 bases, leaving 15 bases between the germline ends. CDR3 loop: CASSPSDGTKNIQYF. CDR3 DNA: TGTGCCAGCAGCCCTTCTGACGGGACTAAAAACATTCAGTACTTC.

In the case of this clone: Distinct nucleotide sequences in the sample also encode this CDR3. This chain joins TRBV5-4 and TRBJ2-7; 7 nucleotides align to TRBD1. Trimming at V came to 4 bases and at J to 4 bases, leaving 5 bases not matched to a gene. There are 13 residues in the CDR3. The germline V gene encodes CDR1 SGHNT and CDR2 YYREEE (reference sequence). The CDR3 region has the DNA TGTGCCAGCAGCCCCGGGACAGCATACGAGCAGTACTTC. This codes for CASSPGTAYEQYF.

The chain combines TRBV27 with TRBJ2-2, with 7 bases matching TRBD1. With 5 bases clipped from V and 1 base from J, the junction kept 4 bases outside the gene matches. In germline, CDR1 is MNHEY, CDR2 SMNVEV (reference sequence). This CDR3 has 15 residues. For the CDR3, the DNA is TGTGCCAGCAGTAGGAGACAGGGGAACACCGGGGAGCTGTTTTTT. This translates into CASSRRQGNTGELFF.

The CDR3 region has the DNA TGCAGCGGGGGTACAGGGTACTACGAGCAGTACTTC. As protein: CSGGTGYYEQYF. The chain joins TRBV29-1 to TRBJ2-7; tentatively, D is TRBD1 (6 bases). Trimming pared 7 bases from V and 3 bases from J, leaving 13 bases between. CDR1 is SQVTM and CDR2 is ANQGSEA in the germline V gene. The CDR3 totals 12 residues.

This clone appeared once. The chain recombines TRBV30 with TRBJ1-5; no definite D call. The CDR3 runs to 13 residues. V lost 0 bases and J 7 bases, leaving 10 bases between the germline ends. CDR1 and CDR2 from the germline V gene are GTSNPN and SVGIG (reference sequence). CDR3 bases: TGTGCCTGGAGTGTATCGGATGAACAGCCCCAGCATTTT. As protein: CAWSVSDEQPQHF.

A remark on this clone: Other DNA variants within this sample encode the same CDR3. V is TRBV5-6 and J is TRBJ2-7; possible D gene TRBD1, 5 bases. This CDR3 contains 13 residues. Trimming left V 3 bases short and J 1 base short, with 8 bases between. CDR1 and CDR2 (germline): SGHDT, YYEEEE. The CDR3 loop is CASSWGRSYEQYF. CDR3 nucleotide sequence: TGTGCCAGCAGCTGGGGCAGATCCTACGAGCAGTACTTC.

CDR3 nucleotides: TGTGCCAGCAGTTTATCGGCAGGGGTCGTAGCCTACGAGCAGTACTTC. This codes for CASSLSAGVVAYEQYF. This chain uses TRBV27 with TRBJ2-7; tentative D call: TRBD1 (6 bases). The CDR3 contains 16 residues. Trimming took off 0 bases at V and 2 bases at J, with 14 bases between the two ends. Germline CDR1 MNHEY, CDR2 SMNVEV (reference sequence).

In its sample, this clone was seen once. The chain combines TRBV10-3 with TRBJ2-7, with D perhaps TRBD1 (6 bases). V was shortened by 6 bases and J by 4 bases, with 13 bases between the two germline ends. Germline V CDR1 and CDR2: ENHRY, SYGVKD. CDR3 size: 13 residues. CDR3 sequence: CAISPDRGYEQYF. The CDR3 region has the DNA TGTGCCATCAGCCCGGACAGAGGTTACGAGCAGTACTTC.

The DNA of the CDR3 is TGTGCCAGCAGTTCCGGGACTAGCGGGGTTTCGTACTTC. As protein: CASSSGTSGVSYF. The V call is TRBV6-5, the J call TRBJ2-5, with 13 positions matching TRBD2. This CDR3 is 13 amino acids long. Trimming at V came to 4 bases and at J to 13 bases, leaving 6 bases not matched to a gene. CDR1 and CDR2 from the germline V gene are MNHEY and SVGAGI.

The chain uses TRBV6-5 and TRBJ2-5, with D uncertain. V dropped 3 bases and J dropped 2 bases, with 13 bases sitting between them. Looked up from germline, CDR1 is MNHEY and CDR2 is SVGAGI. The CDR3 has 15 amino acids. The CDR3 nucleotides read TGTGCCAGCAGTTATTATGCCGAGACACAAGAGACCCAGTACTTC. Its translation: CASSYYAETQETQYF.